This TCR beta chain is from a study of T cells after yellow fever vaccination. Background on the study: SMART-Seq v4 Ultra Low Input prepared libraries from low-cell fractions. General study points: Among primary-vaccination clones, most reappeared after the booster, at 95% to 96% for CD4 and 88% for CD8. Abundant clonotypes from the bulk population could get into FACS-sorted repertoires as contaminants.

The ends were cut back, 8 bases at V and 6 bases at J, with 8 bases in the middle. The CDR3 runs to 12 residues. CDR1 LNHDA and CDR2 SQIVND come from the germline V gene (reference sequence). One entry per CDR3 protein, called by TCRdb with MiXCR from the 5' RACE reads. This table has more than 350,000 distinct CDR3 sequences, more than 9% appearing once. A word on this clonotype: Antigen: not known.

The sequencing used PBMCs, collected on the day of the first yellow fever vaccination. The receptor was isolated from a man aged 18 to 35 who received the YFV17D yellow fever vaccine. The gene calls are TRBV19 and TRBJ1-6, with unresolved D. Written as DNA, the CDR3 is TGTGCCAGTGTGGAGGGTAATTCACCCCTCCACTTT. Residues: CASVEGNSPLHF.